What follows are 25 T cell receptor beta chains derived from one specimen sequenced in a study of shared clonotypes between healthy human individuals. Assay used: immunoSEQ multiplex PCR; TCRdb lists only in-frame clones, some missing. The repertoire consists of 2,500,000 or so clones, with around 90% occurring once and the leading ten covering 0.37%. Material for sequencing was naive CD4+ T cells from PBMCs. Described subset: CD45RA+ positively selected. The receptor source for this set is a man aged 18 to 30 in good health. Some clones in this sample may be carry-over from other donors' samples.

Concerning this clone itself: The same CDR3 is also encoded by other DNA sequences in this sample. The rearrangement uses TRBV2 and TRBJ2-5; no clear D gene. The germline V and J ends were trimmed by 4 bases and 4 bases, with 4 bases remaining between them. The CDR3 consists of 11 residues. CDR1 is SNHLY, CDR2 FYNNEI, per germline. CDR3 bases: TGTGCCAGCAGTGGAGTAGAGACCCAGTACTTC. It yields the protein CASSGVETQYF.

This chain joins TRBV30 and TRBJ2-3; D remains unclear. The V gene lost 2 bases and the J gene lost 4 bases, with 1 base spanning the gap. CDR1 is GTSNPN, CDR2 SVGIG, per germline (reference sequence). This CDR3 has 10 amino acids. For the CDR3, the DNA is TGTGCCTGGAGTCCAGATACGCAGTATTTT. Translating gives CAWSPDTQYF.

This clone was seen once. The chain joins TRBV18 to TRBJ2-1, with 7 positions matching TRBD1. The CDR3 loop spans 15 amino acids. V trimming: 4 bases; J trimming: 3 bases; junction bases outside the gene matches: 6. Germline assignment: CDR1 KGHSH and CDR2 LQKENI. In DNA form, the CDR3 reads TGTGCCAGCTCACAATCCGGGACAGACTACAATGAGCAGTTCTTC. Translating gives CASSQSGTDYNEQFF.

This chain uses TRBV27 with TRBJ1-1, with TRBD1 identical over 9 bases. Germline V gene lookup returns CDR1 MNHEY and CDR2 SMNVEV (reference sequence). This CDR3 has 18 amino acids. The V segment lost 4 bases and the J segment 0 bases; nucleotides outside the gene matches: 12. The CDR3 is CASSSVGTGPQMNTEAFF. The CDR3, as DNA: TGTGCCAGCAGTTCCGTAGGGACAGGGCCACAAATGAACACTGAAGCTTTCTTT.

The V and J genes are TRBV14 and TRBJ2-3; D not resolved. V dropped 4 bases and J dropped 2 bases, with 10 bases sitting between them. There are 14 residues in the CDR3. Germline V gives CDR1 SGHDN, CDR2 FVKESK. CDR3 region: CASSLLGYTDTQYF. In nucleotides, the CDR3 is TGTGCCAGCAGCCTTCTGGGCTACACAGATACGCAGTATTTT.

The CDR3: CAWNLGLSQETQYF. Written as DNA, the CDR3 is TGTGCCTGGAACCTGGGACTGAGCCAAGAGACCCAGTACTTC. The J gene is TRBJ2-5, the V gene TRBV30; maybe TRBD2 (6 bases). Germline loops: CDR1 GTSNPN, CDR2 SVGIG (reference sequence). The V gene lost 4 bases and the J gene lost 1 base, with 13 bases spanning the gap. The CDR3 is 14 residues long.

The J gene is TRBJ1-2, the V gene TRBV28; tentatively, D is TRBD1 (5 bases). CDR1 MDHEN and CDR2 SYDVKM come from the germline V gene. The CDR3 contains 13 residues. V was pared by 4 bases and J by 4 bases, with 10 bases between. The CDR3 spells CASSSTASYGYTF. CDR3 in DNA: TGTGCCAGCAGTTCGACAGCCTCCTATGGCTACACCTTC.

V and J are TRBV18 and TRBJ1-2; 9 nucleotides line up with TRBD1. V shed 5 bases, J shed 8 bases, and the junction held 6 bases outside the gene matches. Germline CDR1 is KGHSH and CDR2 is LQKENI. The length of the CDR3 is 13 residues. DNA of the CDR3: TGTGCCAGCTCATCAACAGGGGGCTGGGGCTACACCTTC. It encodes CASSSTGGWGYTF.

This chain joins TRBV7-2 and TRBJ2-2; unclear D gene. V was shortened by 8 bases and J by 8 bases, with 15 bases between the two germline ends. The CDR3 runs 13 residues. Looked up from germline, CDR1 is SGHTA and CDR2 is FQGNSA. DNA for the CDR3: TGTGCCAGCGGTCGGGCCTCGCGGGGGGAGCTGTTTTTT. It translates to CASGRASRGELFF.

The V call is TRBV6-1, the J call TRBJ1-2, with D possibly being TRBD1 (5 bases). Germline CDR1 reads MNHNS; CDR2 reads SASEGT. V was trimmed by 4 bases and J by 8 bases, leaving 23 bases between them. The CDR3 loop spans 16 amino acids. CDR3 nucleotides: TGTGCCAGCAGTGGGTTTTTCACCGGGACGCAGGAAGGCTACACCTTC. Its translation: CASSGFFTGTQEGYTF.

Regarding this clone: This sample also contains other DNA sequences that code for the same CDR3. The chain couples TRBV5-1 to TRBJ1-5; no clear D gene. The V and J ends lost 2 bases and 6 bases respectively, with 9 bases between them. The CDR3 is 13 amino acids. CDR1 is SGHRS, CDR2 YFSETQ, per germline. The CDR3, as DNA: TGCGCCAGCAGCTTTGAGGGAAGTCAGCCCCAGCATTTT. This translates into CASSFEGSQPQHF.

The V and J genes are TRBV29-1 and TRBJ2-5, with 7 bases lining up with TRBD1. The length of the CDR3 is 14 residues. Germline V gene sequence: CDR1 SQVTM, CDR2 ANQGSEA. V was clipped by 6 bases and J by 5 bases; unmatched bases: 12. CDR3 sequence reads: CSVGGTSSPETQYF. In DNA form, the CDR3 reads TGCAGCGTAGGGGGCACTAGTTCTCCGGAGACCCAGTACTTC.

The chain is built from TRBV28 and TRBJ2-7; D remains unclear. Looked up from germline, CDR1 is MDHEN and CDR2 is SYDVKM. The CDR3 has 14 amino acids. The V gene lost 5 bases and the J gene lost 4 bases, with 15 bases spanning the gap. CDR3 sequence (DNA): TGTGCCAGCAGTCCTCTGTCCGGCATATACGAGCAGTACTTC. Its translation is CASSPLSGIYEQYF.

The chain recombines TRBV5-1 with TRBJ2-3, with no clear D. The CDR3 is 11 amino acids. The V gene lost 3 bases and the J gene lost 4 bases, with 3 bases spanning the gap. Germline CDR1 SGHRS, CDR2 YFSETQ. CDR3 bases: TGCGCCAGCAGCTATTCAGATACGCAGTATTTT. It yields the protein CASSYSDTQYF.

This chain connects TRBV7-2 to TRBJ1-3; D possibly corresponds to TRBD1 (6 bases). In germline, CDR1 is SGHTA, CDR2 FQGNSA. V was shortened by 5 bases and J by 2 bases, with 13 bases between the two germline ends. The CDR3 sequence is 15 residues long. The CDR3 DNA follows: TGTGCCAGCAGCCTGAGACAGGTTACTGGAAACACCATATATTTT. It encodes CASSLRQVTGNTIYF.

The DNA of the CDR3 is TGTGCCAGCAGCAAACGGAAAGTACAGGGGCAGAGGCAGCCCCAGCATTTT. Translating it yields CASSKRKVQGQRQPQHF. V usage is TRBV21-1 and J usage is TRBJ1-5; TRBD1 is the table's D call and was not checked against the DNA. TRBV21-1 is shown as a pseudogene. The CDR3 runs to 17 residues.

The V call is TRBV5-6, the J call TRBJ2-3, with TRBD2 identical over 7 bases. CDR1 is SGHDT and CDR2 is YYEEEE in the germline V gene. V was clipped by 5 bases and J by 5 bases; unmatched bases: 11. This CDR3 has 15 amino acids. The CDR3 DNA reads TGTGCCAGCAGTTTATCCTGGGGGGGGATAGATACGCAGTATTTT. Translated, it gives CASSLSWGGIDTQYF.

The J gene is TRBJ1-2, the V gene TRBV9, with D hard to call. Germline V lookup: CDR1 SGDLS, CDR2 YYNGEE. The germline V and J ends were trimmed by 0 bases and 3 bases, with 3 bases remaining between them. The CDR3 has 12 residues. CDR3 in DNA: TGTGCCAGCAGCGTAGAGCACTATGGCTACACCTTC. This gives the protein CASSVEHYGYTF.

The rearrangement links TRBV7-3 to TRBJ2-7; D is uncertain. From germline, CDR1 is SGHTA and CDR2 FQGTGA. Trimming pared 4 bases from V and 2 bases from J, leaving 12 bases between. The CDR3 runs to 14 residues. The CDR3 reads CASSSDGRTYEQYF. The CDR3 coding sequence is TGTGCCAGCAGCTCCGACGGACGGACCTACGAGCAGTACTTC. Using reference TRBV7-3 and TRBJ2-7 for the parts outside the CDR3, the full variable domain is GAGVSQTPSNKVTEKGKYVELRCDPISGHTALYWYRQSLGQGPEFLIYFQGTGAADDSGLPNDRFFAVRPEGSVSTLKIQRTERGDSAVYLCASSSDGRTYEQYFGPGTRLTVT.

This sequence joins TRBV5-5 and TRBJ2-7; D not resolved. With 0 bases removed from V and 3 bases from J, the gap between germline ends came to 7 bases. CDR3 size: 13 residues. The germline CDR1 and CDR2 sequences are SGHKS and YYEKEE (reference sequence). CDR3 residues: CASSLVGGYEQYF. The CDR3 coding sequence is TGTGCCAGCAGCTTGGTTGGCGGCTACGAGCAGTACTTC.

The chain has TRBV10-1 and TRBJ2-7; 8 positions agree with TRBD1. The CDR3 has 16 amino acids. CDR1 and CDR2 (germline): WNHNN, SYGVQD (reference sequence). Trimming at V came to 3 bases and at J to 5 bases, leaving 12 bases not matched to a gene. The CDR3 coding sequence is TGCGCCAGCAGTGAAAGATTGTACAGGGGGGACCACGAGCAGTACTTC. Its protein product is CASSERLYRGDHEQYF.

This rearrangement joins TRBV19 to TRBJ1-4, with D perhaps matching TRBD1 (6 bases). This CDR3 is 14 amino acids long. The V end lost 2 bases, the J end lost 7 bases, and 11 bases lay between the germline ends. CDR1 is LNHDA, CDR2 SQIVND, per germline (reference sequence). CDR3 DNA: TGTGCCAGTAGTATAACAGGGTCCGGTGAAAAACTGTTTTTT. It encodes CASSITGSGEKLFF.

The chain is built from TRBV5-5 and TRBJ1-5; D gene ambiguous. V gave up 3 bases and J gave up 0 bases, with 13 bases separating them. The CDR3 runs 16 residues. The V gene's germline CDR1 is SGHKS and CDR2 YYEKEE (reference sequence). As DNA, the CDR3 is TGTGCCAGCAGCTCCTACCTGGATTATAGCAATCAGCCCCAGCATTTT. This encodes CASSSYLDYSNQPQHF.

J is TRBJ1-1 and V is TRBV6-1; possibly TRBD1 for D (6 bases). The V end was cut by 7 bases, the J end by 5 bases, with 17 bases between. The CDR3 consists of 14 residues. The germline V gene encodes CDR1 MNHNS and CDR2 SASEGT. CDR3 sequence reads: CASTQGRVGTEAFF. CDR3 nucleotides: TGTGCCAGCACCCAGGGGAGGGTTGGGACTGAAGCTTTCTTT.

V usage is TRBV10-1 and J usage is TRBJ2-5, with D tentatively TRBD2 (6 bases). From germline, CDR1 is WNHNN and CDR2 SYGVQD (reference sequence). Between the trimmed V and J ends, which lost 6 bases and 1 base, there was a span of 9 bases. The CDR3 spans 13 residues. Written as DNA, the CDR3 is TGCGCCAGCAGCCCCGGGGGCCAAGAGACCCAGTACTTC. Protein: CASSPGGQETQYF.